This T cell receptor beta chain was identified during a study of T cells after yellow fever vaccination. Study overall: Preparation of fractions with low cell numbers was performed using SMART-Seq v4 Ultra Low Input. Study-level findings and limits: Abundant bulk-population clonotypes could contaminate the FACS-sorted repertoires. At 96% for CD4 and approximately 88% for CD8, most primary-vaccination clones showed up again after the booster.

There are a few counts of this clonotype. Its antigen is not identified. The CDR3 covers 14 residues. Germline V lookup: CDR1 SEHNR, CDR2 FQNEAQ (reference sequence). V lost 5 bases, J lost 7 bases, and 12 bases lay in between. It was through 5'RACE template switching that TCR cDNA was made, with a universal primer site and UMIs added. TCRdb recomputed calls from the 5' RACE reads with MiXCR, one row per CDR3 protein. The data contain about 330,000 distinct CDR3 sequences, roughly 8.6% of them seen just once; the ten biggest clones take up 15% to 20%. This clonotype was sampled from a man in his late teens or twenties who received the YFV17D yellow fever vaccine. This material consisted of PBMCs, taken more than 35 days after the first yellow fever vaccination. This chain joins TRBV7-9 and TRBJ1-6; D is possibly TRBD1 (5 bases). CDR3 DNA sequence: TGTGCCAGCAGCATCCGGGACGGGAATTCACCCCTCCACTTT. This sequence encodes CASSIRDGNSPLHF.